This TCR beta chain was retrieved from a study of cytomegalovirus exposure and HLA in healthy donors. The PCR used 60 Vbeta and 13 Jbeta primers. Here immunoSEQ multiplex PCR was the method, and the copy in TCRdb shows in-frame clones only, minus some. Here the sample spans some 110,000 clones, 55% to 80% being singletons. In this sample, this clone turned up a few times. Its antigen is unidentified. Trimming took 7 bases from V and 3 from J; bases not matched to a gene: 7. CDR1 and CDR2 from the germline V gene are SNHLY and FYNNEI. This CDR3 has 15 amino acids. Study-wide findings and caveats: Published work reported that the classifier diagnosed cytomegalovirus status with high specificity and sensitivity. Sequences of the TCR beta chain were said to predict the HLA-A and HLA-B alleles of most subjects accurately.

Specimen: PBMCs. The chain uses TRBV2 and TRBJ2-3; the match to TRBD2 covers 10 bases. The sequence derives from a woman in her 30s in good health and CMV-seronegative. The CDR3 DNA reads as TGTGCCAGCATTAAACTAGCGGGATTGACAGATACGCAGTATTTT. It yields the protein CASIKLAGLTDTQYF.